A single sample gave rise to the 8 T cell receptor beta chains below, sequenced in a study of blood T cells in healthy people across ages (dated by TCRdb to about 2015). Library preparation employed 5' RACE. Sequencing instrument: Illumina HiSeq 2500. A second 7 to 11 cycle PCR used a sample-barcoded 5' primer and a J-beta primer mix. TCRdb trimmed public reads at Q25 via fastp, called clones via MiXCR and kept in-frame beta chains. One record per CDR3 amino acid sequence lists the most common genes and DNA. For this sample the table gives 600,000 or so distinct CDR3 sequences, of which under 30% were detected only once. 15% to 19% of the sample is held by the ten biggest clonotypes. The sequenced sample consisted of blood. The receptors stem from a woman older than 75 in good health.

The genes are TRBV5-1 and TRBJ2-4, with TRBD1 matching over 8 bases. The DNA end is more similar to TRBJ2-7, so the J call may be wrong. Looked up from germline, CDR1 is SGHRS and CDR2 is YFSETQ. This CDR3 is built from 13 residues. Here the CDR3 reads CASSSDRAREQYF. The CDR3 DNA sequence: TGCGCCAGCAGTTCGGACAGGGCTCGCGAGCAGTACTTC.

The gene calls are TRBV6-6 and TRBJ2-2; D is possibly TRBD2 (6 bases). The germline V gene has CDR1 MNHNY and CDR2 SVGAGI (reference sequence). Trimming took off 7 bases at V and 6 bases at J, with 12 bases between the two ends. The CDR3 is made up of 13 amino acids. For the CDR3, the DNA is TGTGCCAGCACCCAAACTAGCCCCGGGGAGCTGTTTTTT. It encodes CASTQTSPGELFF.

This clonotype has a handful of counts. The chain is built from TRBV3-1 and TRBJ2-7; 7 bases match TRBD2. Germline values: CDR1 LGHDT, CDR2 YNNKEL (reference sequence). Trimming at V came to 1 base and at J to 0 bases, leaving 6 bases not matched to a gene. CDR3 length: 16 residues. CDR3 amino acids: CASSQGSAGSSYEQYF. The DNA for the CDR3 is TGTGCCAGCAGCCAAGGATCAGCGGGAAGCTCCTACGAGCAGTACTTC.

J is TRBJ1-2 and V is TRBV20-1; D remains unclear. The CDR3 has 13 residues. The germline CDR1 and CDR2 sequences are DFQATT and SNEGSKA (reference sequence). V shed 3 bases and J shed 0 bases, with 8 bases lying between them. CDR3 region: CSASGSTNYGYTF. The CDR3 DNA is TGCAGTGCTAGTGGGAGTACTAACTATGGCTACACCTTC.

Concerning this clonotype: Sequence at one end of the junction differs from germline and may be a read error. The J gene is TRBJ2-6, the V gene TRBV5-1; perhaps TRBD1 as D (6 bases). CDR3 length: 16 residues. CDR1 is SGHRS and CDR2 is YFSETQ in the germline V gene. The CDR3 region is CAGSLDRLSGANVLTF. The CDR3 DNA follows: TGCGCCGGCAGCTTGGACAGACTCTCTGGGGCCAACGTCCTGACTTTC.

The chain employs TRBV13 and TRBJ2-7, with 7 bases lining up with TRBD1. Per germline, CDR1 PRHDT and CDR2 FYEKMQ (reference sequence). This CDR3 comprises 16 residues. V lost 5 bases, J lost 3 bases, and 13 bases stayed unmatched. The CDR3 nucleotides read TGTGCCAGCAGCCATAGAGAGGGGGCGGAAGTCTACGAGCAGTACTTC. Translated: CASSHREGAEVYEQYF.

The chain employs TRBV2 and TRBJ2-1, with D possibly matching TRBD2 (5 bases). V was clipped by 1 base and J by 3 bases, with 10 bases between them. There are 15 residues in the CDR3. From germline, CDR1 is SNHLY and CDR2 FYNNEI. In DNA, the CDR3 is TGTGCCAGCAGTGAAGAGCGGAGGTTCTACAATGAGCAGTTCTTC. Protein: CASSEERRFYNEQFF.

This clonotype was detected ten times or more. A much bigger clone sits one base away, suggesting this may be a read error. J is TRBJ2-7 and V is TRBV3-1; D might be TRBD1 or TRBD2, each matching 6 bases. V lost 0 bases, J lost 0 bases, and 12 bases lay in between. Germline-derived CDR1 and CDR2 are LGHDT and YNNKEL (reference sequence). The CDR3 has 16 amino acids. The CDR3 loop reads CASSQERGPYSYEQYF. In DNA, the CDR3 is TGTGCCAGCAGCCAAGAACGGGGGCCGTACTCCTACGAGCAGTACTTC.